The clone carrying this T cell receptor beta chain was seen more than once but under ten times. Specified time point: patch test 3, about 24 weeks after DPC sensitization. Treatment in this sample: therapeutic diphenylcyclopropenone sensitization with weekly scalp DPC. TCRdb called the RACE reads again in MiXCR, with one record for every CDR3 protein. The table records fewer than 100,000 distinct CDR3 sequences, 11% of them present only once. The data are from a study of human T cells and chemical hapten exposure. CDR1 is SQVTM and CDR2 is ANQGSEA in the germline V gene. The CDR3 has 13 amino acids. The V end lost 3 bases, the J end lost 7 bases, and 15 bases lay between the germline ends.

The specimen was whole blood, collected in connection with sensitization to the hapten diphenylcyclopropenone (DPC). V gene TRBV29-1 combines with J gene TRBJ2-5; D remains unclear. The receptor was derived from a young woman with alopecia areata. Some clones in this sample may be carry-over from other donors' samples. The CDR3 loop reads CSVDTPGLGTQYF. CDR3 DNA: TGCAGCGTTGATACGCCGGGCTTAGGGACCCAGTACTTC.